This T cell receptor (beta chain) was captured in a study of graft-versus-host responses after intestinal transplantation. As for the study in general: Transplants given to recipients were multivisceral, liver-intestinal, or isolated intestinal. Anti-thymocyte globulin induction preceded two to three years of tacrolimus and steroid maintenance in all recipients.

Profiled with immunoSEQ multiplex PCR; TCRdb holds only in-frame clones, not every one. The repertoire holds around 99,000 clones, approximately 94% seen once, with 2% to 2.5% in the top ten. To note about this clone: What it binds is unknown. Other DNA sequences in this specimen translate into the identical CDR3.

Study-wide results and caveats: GvH clones surfaced in recipient marrow, some emerging earlier in ileum or blood.

The CDR3 extends over 15 amino acids. Deletions cut 6 bases from V and 3 bases from J, with 20 bases between. In germline, CDR1 is SQVTM, CDR2 ANQGSEA. The genes are TRBV29-1 and TRBJ1-2; tentatively, D is TRBD1 (5 bases). Sequenced material: unstimulated CD8+ T cells sorted from spleen or lymph node cells, taken before intestinal transplant. The TCR sequence derives from a human donor who received an intestinal transplant. The CDR3 DNA is TGCAGCGTAATCGGGACGGGGGGTTTCGACTATGGCTACACCTTC. Amino acid sequence: CSVIGTGGFDYGYTF.